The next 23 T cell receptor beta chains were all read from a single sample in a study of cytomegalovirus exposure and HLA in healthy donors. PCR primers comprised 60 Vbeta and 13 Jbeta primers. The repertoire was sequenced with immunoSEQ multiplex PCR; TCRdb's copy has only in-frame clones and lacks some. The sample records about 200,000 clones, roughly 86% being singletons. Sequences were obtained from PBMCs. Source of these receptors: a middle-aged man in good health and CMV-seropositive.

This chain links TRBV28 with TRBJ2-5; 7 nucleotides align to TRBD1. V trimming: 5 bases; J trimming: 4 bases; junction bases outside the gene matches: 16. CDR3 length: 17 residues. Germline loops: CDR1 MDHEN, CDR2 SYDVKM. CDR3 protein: CASSPSNGQVVGETQYF. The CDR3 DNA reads TGTGCCAGCAGTCCGTCTAACGGACAGGTGGTAGGAGAGACCCAGTACTTC.

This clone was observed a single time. DNA of the CDR3: TGTGCCAGCAGTGCCGGGACAGGGATCCATGGCTACACCTTC. It translates to CASSAGTGIHGYTF. The chain recombines TRBV28 with TRBJ1-2; 9 bases match TRBD1. Unmatched junction bases numbered 7, after V lost 5 bases and J lost 6 bases. CDR1 MDHEN and CDR2 SYDVKM come from the germline V gene. The length of the CDR3 is 14 residues.

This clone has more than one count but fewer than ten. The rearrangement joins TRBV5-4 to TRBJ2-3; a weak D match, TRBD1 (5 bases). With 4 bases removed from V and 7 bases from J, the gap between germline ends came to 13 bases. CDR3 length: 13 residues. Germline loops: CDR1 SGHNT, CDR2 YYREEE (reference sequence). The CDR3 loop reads CASSTSDSNTQYF. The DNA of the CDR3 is TGTGCCAGCAGCACGTCTGACAGTAATACGCAGTATTTT.

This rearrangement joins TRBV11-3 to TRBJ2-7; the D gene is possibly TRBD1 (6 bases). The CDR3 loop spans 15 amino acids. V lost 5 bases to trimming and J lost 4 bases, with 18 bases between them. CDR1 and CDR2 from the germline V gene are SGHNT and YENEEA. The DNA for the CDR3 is TGTGCCAGCAGCCCAGGGGTGCAGGGTCAGTACGAGCAGTACTTC. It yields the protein CASSPGVQGQYEQYF.

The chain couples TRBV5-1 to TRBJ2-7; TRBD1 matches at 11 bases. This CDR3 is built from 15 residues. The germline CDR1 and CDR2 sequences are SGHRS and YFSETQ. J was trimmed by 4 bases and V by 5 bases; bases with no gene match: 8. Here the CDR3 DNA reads TGCGCCAGCAGTTCCGGGACAGGGGGAGTTTACGAGCAGTACTTC. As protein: CASSSGTGGVYEQYF. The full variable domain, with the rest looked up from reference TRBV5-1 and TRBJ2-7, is KAGVTQTPRYLIKTRGQQVTLSCSPISGHRSVSWYQQTPGQGLQFLFEYFSETQRNKGNFPGRFSGRQFSNSRSEMNVSTLELGDSALYLCASSSGTGGVYEQYFGPGTRLTVT.

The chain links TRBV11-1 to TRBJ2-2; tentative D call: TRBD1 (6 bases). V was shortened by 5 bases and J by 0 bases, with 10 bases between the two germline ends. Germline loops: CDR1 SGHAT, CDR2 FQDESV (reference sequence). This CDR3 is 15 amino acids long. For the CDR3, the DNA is TGTGCCAGCAGCCACAGGGACGCGAACACCGGGGAGCTGTTTTTT. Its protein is CASSHRDANTGELFF.

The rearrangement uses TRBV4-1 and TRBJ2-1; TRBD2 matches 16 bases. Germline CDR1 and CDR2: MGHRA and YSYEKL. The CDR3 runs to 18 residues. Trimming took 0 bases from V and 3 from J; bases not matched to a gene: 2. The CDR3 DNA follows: TGCGCCAGCAGCCAAGAGGGGACTAGCGGGAGGGACTACAATGAGCAGTTCTTC. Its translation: CASSQEGTSGRDYNEQFF.

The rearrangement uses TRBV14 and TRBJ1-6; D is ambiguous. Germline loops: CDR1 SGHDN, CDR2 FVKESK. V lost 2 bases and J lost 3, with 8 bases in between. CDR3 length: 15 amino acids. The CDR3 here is CASSQLELYNSPLHF. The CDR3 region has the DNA TGTGCCAGCAGCCAACTCGAGCTCTATAATTCACCCCTCCACTTT. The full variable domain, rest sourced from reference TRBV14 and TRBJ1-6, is EAGVTQFPSHSVIEKGQTVTLRCDPISGHDNLYWYRRVMGKEIKFLLHFVKESKQDESGMPNNRFLAERTGGTYSTLKVQPAELEDSGVYFCASSQLELYNSPLHFGNGTRLTVT.

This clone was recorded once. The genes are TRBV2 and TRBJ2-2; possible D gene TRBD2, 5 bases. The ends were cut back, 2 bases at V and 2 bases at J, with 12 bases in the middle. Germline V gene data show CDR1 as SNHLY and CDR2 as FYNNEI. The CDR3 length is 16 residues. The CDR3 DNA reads TGTGCCAGCAGTGAACTCGGGATTTTAAACACCGGGGAGCTGTTTTTT. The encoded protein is CASSELGILNTGELFF.

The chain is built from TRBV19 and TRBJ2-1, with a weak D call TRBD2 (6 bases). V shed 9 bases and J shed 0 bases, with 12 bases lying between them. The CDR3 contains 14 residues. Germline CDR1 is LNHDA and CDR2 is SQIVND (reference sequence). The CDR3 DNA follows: TGTGCCAGCCGGTTAGCGGTCTCCTACAATGAGCAGTTCTTC. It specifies CASRLAVSYNEQFF. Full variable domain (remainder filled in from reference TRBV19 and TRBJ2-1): DGGITQSPKYLFRKEGQNVTLSCEQNLNHDAMYWYRQDPGQGLRLIYYSQIVNDFQKGDIAEGYSVSREKKESFPLTVTSAQKNPTAFYLCASRLAVSYNEQFFGPGTRLTVL.

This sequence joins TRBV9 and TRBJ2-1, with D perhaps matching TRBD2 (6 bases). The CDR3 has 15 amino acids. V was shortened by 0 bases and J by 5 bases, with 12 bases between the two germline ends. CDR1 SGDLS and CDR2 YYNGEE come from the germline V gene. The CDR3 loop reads CASSVEGRGDNEQFF. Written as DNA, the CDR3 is TGTGCCAGCAGCGTAGAGGGGCGGGGCGACAATGAGCAGTTCTTC.

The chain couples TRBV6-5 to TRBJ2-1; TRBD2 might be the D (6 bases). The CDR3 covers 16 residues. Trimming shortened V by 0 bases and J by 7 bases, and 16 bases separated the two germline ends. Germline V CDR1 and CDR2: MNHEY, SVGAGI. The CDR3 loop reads CASSYSAGSLGNEQFF. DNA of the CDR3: TGTGCCAGCAGTTACTCCGCCGGGAGTTTGGGGAATGAGCAGTTCTTC.

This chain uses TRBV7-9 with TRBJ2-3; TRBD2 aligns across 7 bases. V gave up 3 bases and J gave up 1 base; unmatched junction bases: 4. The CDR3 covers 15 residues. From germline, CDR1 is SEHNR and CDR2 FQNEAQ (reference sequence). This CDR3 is CASSLVGGGTDTQYF. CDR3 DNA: TGTGCCAGCAGCTTGGTGGGAGGGGGCACAGATACGCAGTATTTT.

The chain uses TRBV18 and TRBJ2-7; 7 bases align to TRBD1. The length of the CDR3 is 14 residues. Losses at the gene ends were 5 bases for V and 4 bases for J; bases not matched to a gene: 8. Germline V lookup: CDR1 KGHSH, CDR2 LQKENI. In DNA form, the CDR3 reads TGTGCCAGCTCATCCTGGGACAGAACTTACGAGCAGTACTTC. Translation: CASSSWDRTYEQYF.

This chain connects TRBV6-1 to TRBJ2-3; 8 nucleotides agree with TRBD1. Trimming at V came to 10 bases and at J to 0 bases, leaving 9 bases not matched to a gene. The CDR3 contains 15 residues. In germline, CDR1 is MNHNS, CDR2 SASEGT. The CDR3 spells CATLTGTGSTDTQYF. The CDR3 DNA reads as TGTGCCACCCTGACCGGGACAGGTAGCACAGATACGCAGTATTTT.

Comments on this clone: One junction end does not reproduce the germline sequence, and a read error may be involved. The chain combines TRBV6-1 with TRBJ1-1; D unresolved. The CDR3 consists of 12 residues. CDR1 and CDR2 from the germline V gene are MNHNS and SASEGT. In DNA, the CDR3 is TGTGCCAGCAGTGAAAGTCCGAGAAGAGTGATCTTT. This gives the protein CASSESPRRVIF.

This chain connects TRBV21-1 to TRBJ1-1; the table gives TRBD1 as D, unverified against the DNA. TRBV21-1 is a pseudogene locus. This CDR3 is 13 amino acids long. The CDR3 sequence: CASSLRGMAEAFF. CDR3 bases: TGTGCCAGCAGTCTCAGGGGCATGGCTGAAGCTTTCTTT.

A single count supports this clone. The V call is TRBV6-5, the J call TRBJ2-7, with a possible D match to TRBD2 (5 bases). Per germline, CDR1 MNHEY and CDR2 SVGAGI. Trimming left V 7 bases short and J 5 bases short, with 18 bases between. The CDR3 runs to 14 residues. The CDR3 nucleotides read TGTGCCAGCAACCAGAGGGTGGGGTCCGACGAGCAGTACTTC. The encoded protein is CASNQRVGSDEQYF.

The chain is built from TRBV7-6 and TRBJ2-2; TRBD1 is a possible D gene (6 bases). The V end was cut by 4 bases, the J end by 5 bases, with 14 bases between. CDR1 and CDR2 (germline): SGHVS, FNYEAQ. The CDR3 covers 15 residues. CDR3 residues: CASSSTTGSTGELFF. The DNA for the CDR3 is TGTGCCAGCAGCTCTACGACAGGTTCGACCGGGGAGCTGTTTTTT.

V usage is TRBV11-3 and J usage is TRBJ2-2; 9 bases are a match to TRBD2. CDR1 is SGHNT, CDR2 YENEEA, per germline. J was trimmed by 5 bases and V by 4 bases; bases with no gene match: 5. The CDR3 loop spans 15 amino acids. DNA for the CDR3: TGTGCCAGCAGCTCCTCTAGCGGGGAAACCGGGGAGCTGTTTTTT. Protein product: CASSSSSGETGELFF.

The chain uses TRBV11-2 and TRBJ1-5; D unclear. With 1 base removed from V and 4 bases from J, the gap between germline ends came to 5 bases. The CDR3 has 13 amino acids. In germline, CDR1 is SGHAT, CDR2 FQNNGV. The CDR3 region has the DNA TGTGCCAGCAGCTTAGCGCAGAATCAGCCCCAGCATTTT. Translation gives CASSLAQNQPQHF.

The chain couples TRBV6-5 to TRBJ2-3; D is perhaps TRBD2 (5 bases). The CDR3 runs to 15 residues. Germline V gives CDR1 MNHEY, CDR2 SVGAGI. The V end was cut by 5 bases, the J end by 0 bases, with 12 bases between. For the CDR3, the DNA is TGTGCCAGCAGTCCCCTGGACTTAAGCACAGATACGCAGTATTTT. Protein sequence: CASSPLDLSTDTQYF.

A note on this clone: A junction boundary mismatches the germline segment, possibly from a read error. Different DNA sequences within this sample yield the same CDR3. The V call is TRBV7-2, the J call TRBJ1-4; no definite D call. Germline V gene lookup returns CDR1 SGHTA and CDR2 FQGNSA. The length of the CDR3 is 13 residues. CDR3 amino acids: CASSSDTDEKLFF. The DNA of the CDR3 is TGTGCCAGCAGCTCTGACACGGATGAAAAGCTGTTTTTT.